The 8 T cell receptor beta chains listed next were all sequenced from one sample in a study of T-cell reconstitution after alpha-beta-depleted transplantation in children. Researchers prepared the TCRbeta library using unique molecular identifiers, the study reports. Using its own MiXCR run on the PCR reads, TCRdb lists one record per CDR3 protein. The data show hundreds of thousands of distinct CDR3 sequences, 10% to 15% seen once. The sequencing used PBMCs, collected before TCRalphabeta/CD19-depleted stem cell transplant. These receptor sequences come from a girl under 10 years old with congenital amegakaryocytic thrombocytopenia, due to receive a stem cell transplant.

This clonotype was counted at least ten times. This chain links TRBV20-1 with TRBJ2-7; D might be TRBD2 (5 bases). Trimming took 2 bases from V and 2 from J, leaving 10 bases between them. Germline loops: CDR1 DFQATT, CDR2 SNEGSKA (reference sequence). CDR3 size: 13 residues. The CDR3 spells CSARYSGTYEQYF. The CDR3 nucleotides are TGCAGTGCTAGATATTCCGGGACCTACGAGCAGTACTTC.

This clonotype was recorded many times. The chain is built from TRBV5-1 and TRBJ2-1, with 8 bases lining up with TRBD2. CDR3 length: 17 amino acids. Germline trimming cut 0 bases from V and 2 bases from J; bases unmatched to any gene: 7. Germline values: CDR1 SGHRS, CDR2 YFSETQ. The chain's CDR3 is CASSLAGRGRTYNEQFF. The CDR3 DNA reads as TGCGCCAGCAGCTTGGCTGGCCGCGGGAGGACCTACAATGAGCAGTTCTTC.

This rearrangement joins TRBV20-1 to TRBJ2-7; 8 bases are a match to TRBD1. CDR3 length: 14 amino acids. V was clipped by 4 bases and J by 1 base; unmatched bases: 6. The germline V gene encodes CDR1 DFQATT and CDR2 SNEGSKA (reference sequence). The CDR3 loop is CSAKDYRGSYEQYF. The CDR3 nucleotides are TGCAGTGCTAAAGATTACAGGGGGTCCTACGAGCAGTACTTC.

This clonotype was detected many times. The gene calls are TRBV4-1 and TRBJ2-7, with D possibly TRBD2 on 6 matching bases. V lost 4 bases to trimming and J lost 3 bases, with 13 bases between them. Germline CDR1 is MGHRA and CDR2 is YSYEKL. This CDR3 is 14 amino acids long. Written as DNA, the CDR3 is TGCGCCAGCAGCCGAACGGGACTGGACTACGAGCAGTACTTC. Residues: CASSRTGLDYEQYF.

The V call is TRBV6-5, the J call TRBJ2-3; no clear D. This CDR3 is built from 12 residues. Germline V CDR1 and CDR2: MNHEY, SVGAGI. Trimming stripped 6 bases from V and 5 bases from J, with 9 bases between. CDR3 in DNA: TGTGCCAGCAGCCAACCCCAAGATACGCAGTATTTT. It encodes CASSQPQDTQYF.

The table lists this clonotype with many counts. This sequence joins TRBV5-1 and TRBJ2-3, with 7 bases identical to TRBD1. CDR1 is SGHRS, CDR2 YFSETQ, per germline. Trimming at V came to 0 bases and at J to 2 bases, leaving 9 bases not matched to a gene. This CDR3 is built from 17 residues. CDR3 protein: CASSLDEGGDLTDTQYF. CDR3 in DNA: TGCGCCAGCAGCTTGGATGAAGGGGGCGACCTCACAGATACGCAGTATTTT. Drawing the rest from reference TRBV5-1 and TRBJ2-3, the complete variable domain is KAGVTQTPRYLIKTRGQQVTLSCSPISGHRSVSWYQQTPGQGLQFLFEYFSETQRNKGNFPGRFSGRQFSNSRSEMNVSTLELGDSALYLCASSLDEGGDLTDTQYFGPGTRLTVL.

The rearrangement uses TRBV23-1 and TRBJ2-1; TRBD1 aligns across 8 bases. TRBV23-1 is an ORF for which the function is uncertain. After removal of 6 bases from V and 6 bases from J, the junction contained 16 bases not matched to a gene. This CDR3 is 17 amino acids long. In nucleotides, the CDR3 is TGCGCCAGCAGACCAAATCGGACAGGGACTTTGTTCAATGAGCAGTTCTTC. This sequence encodes CASRPNRTGTLFNEQFF.

The chain uses TRBV7-6 and TRBJ2-7; no clear D gene. The CDR3 extends over 14 amino acids. The ends were cut back, 2 bases at V and 3 bases at J, with 11 bases in the middle. CDR1 is SGHVS, CDR2 FNYEAQ, per germline. The CDR3 nucleotides are TGTGCCAGCAGCTTACTGCCATCAATCTACGAGCAGTACTTC. It specifies CASSLLPSIYEQYF.